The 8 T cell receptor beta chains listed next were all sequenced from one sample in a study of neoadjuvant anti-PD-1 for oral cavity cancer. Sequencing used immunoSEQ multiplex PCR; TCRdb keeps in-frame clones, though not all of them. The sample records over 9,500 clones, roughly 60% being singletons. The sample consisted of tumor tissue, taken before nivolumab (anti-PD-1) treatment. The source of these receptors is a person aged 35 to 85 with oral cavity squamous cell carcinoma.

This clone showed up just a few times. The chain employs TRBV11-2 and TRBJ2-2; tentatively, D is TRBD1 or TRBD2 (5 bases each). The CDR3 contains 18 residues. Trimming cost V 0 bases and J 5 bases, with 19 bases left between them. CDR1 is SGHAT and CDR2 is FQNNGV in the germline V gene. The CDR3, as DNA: TGTGCCAGCAGCTTAGATCTGGGGTGGGGACCGGATACCGGGGAGCTGTTTTTT. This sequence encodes CASSLDLGWGPDTGELFF.

CDR3 protein: CASSLGGFYEQYF. In DNA form, the CDR3 reads TGCGCCAGCAGCTTGGGAGGTTTCTACGAGCAGTACTTC. The V gene is TRBV5-1, the J gene TRBJ2-7; D unresolved. Trimming pared 0 bases from V and 3 bases from J, leaving 7 bases between. The CDR3 spans 13 residues. Per germline, CDR1 SGHRS and CDR2 YFSETQ.

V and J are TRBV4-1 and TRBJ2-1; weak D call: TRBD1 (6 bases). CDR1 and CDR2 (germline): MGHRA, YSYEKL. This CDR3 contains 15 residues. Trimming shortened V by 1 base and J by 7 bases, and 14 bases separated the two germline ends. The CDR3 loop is CASSQVGAYGNEQFF. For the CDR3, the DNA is TGCGCCAGCAGCCAAGTGGGGGCCTACGGGAATGAGCAGTTCTTC.

The CDR3 sequence: CASSRGQARFGEKLFF. CDR3 bases: TGTGCCAGCAGCCGCGGACAGGCCAGGTTCGGTGAAAAACTGTTTTTT. The rearrangement joins TRBV14 to TRBJ1-4; 7 bases match TRBD1. Germline V gene data show CDR1 as SGHDN and CDR2 as FVKESK. This CDR3 spans 16 amino acids. V was clipped by 4 bases and J by 7 bases; unmatched bases: 12.

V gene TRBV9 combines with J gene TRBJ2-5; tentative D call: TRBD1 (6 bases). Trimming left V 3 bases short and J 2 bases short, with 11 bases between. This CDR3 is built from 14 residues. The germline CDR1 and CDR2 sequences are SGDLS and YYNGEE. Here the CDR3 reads CASSAGQLQETQYF. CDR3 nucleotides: TGTGCCAGCAGCGCCGGACAGCTACAAGAGACCCAGTACTTC.

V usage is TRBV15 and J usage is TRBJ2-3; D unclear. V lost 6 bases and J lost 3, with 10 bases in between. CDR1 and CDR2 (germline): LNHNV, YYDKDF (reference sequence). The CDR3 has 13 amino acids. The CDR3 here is CATRLPTTDTQYF. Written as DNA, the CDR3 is TGTGCCACCAGACTACCGACAACAGATACGCAGTATTTT.

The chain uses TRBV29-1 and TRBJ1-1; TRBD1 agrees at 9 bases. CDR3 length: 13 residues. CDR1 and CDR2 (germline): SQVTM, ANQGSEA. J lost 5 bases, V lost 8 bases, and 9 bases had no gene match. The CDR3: CSMRQGGTTEAFF. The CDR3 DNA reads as TGCAGCATGAGACAGGGGGGGACAACTGAAGCTTTCTTT. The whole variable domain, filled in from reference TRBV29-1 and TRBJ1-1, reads SAVISQKPSRDICQRGTSLTIQCQVDSQVTMMFWYRQQPGQSLTLIATANQGSEATYESGFVIDKFPISRPNLTFSTLTVSNMSPEDSSIYLCSMRQGGTTEAFFGQGTRLTVV.

Here the CDR3 reads CASSPLRDIQYF. CDR3 DNA: TGTGCCAGCTCACCACTGAGGGACATTCAGTACTTC. V is TRBV18 and J is TRBJ2-4, with TRBD2 as a possible D gene (5 bases). The V gene lost 1 base and the J gene lost 8 bases, with 6 bases spanning the gap. This CDR3 spans 12 amino acids. Germline V gene lookup returns CDR1 KGHSH and CDR2 LQKENI.